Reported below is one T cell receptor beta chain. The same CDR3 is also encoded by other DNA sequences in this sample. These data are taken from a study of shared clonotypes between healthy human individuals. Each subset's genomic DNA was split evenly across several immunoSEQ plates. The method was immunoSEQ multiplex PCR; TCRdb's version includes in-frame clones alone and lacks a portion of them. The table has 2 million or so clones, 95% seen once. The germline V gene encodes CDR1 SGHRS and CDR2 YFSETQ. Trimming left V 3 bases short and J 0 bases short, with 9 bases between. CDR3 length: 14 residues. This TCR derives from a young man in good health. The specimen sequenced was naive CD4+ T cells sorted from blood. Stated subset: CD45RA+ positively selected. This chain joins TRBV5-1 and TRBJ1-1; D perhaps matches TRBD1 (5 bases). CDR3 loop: CASSSGGVNTEAFF. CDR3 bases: TGCGCCAGCAGCTCCGGGGGAGTGAACACTGAAGCTTTCTTT. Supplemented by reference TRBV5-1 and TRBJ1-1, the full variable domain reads KAGVTQTPRYLIKTRGQQVTLSCSPISGHRSVSWYQQTPGQGLQFLFEYFSETQRNKGNFPGRFSGRQFSNSRSEMNVSTLELGDSALYLCASSSGGVNTEAFFGQGTRLTVV.